The present entry profiles one T cell receptor (beta chain) with its context. Trimming removed 0 bases from V and 2 bases from J, with 7 bases in between. Germline loops: CDR1 LGHNA, CDR2 YNFKEQ. This CDR3 is built from 14 residues. This specimen comes from a study of control samples from healthy donors and cancer patients. TCRdb keeps only in-frame clones here, not all; method: immunoSEQ multiplex PCR. The sample has approximately 150,000 clones; 80% to 95% are singletons. The V call is TRBV4-2, the J call TRBJ2-5; no definite D call. Sequenced: blood. This receptor was taken from a woman aged 25 to 39 in good health. For the CDR3, the DNA is TGTGCCAGCAGCCAAGAGGCTACGCAAGAGACCCAGTACTTC. Protein sequence: CASSQEATQETQYF.